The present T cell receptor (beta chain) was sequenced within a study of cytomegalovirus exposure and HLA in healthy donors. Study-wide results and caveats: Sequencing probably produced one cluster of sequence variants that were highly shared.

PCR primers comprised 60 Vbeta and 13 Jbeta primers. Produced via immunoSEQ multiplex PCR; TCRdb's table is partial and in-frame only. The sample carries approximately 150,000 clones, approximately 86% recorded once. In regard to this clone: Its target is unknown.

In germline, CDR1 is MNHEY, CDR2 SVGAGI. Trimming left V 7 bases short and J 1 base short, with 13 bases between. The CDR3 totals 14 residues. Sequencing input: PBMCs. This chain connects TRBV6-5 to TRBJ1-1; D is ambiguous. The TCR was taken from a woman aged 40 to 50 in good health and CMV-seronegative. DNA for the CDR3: TGTGCCAGCACCCCCTGGCAGGCGAACACTGAAGCTTTCTTT. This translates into CASTPWQANTEAFF.